This TCR beta chain was recorded in a study of identical twins. Study-wide results and caveats: Sequences that were beta out-of-frame showed weaker excess twin sharing.

This clonotype has just a few counts. The antigen is undetermined. This CDR3 is 15 amino acids long. Between the trimmed V and J ends, which lost 3 bases and 3 bases, there was a span of 14 bases. TCRdb reprocessed the 5' RACE reads with MiXCR, giving one entry per CDR3 protein. The sample has 1.5 million to 2 million distinct CDR3 sequences, more than 30% seen once. The sample taken for sequencing was cord blood. This chain joins TRBV12-3 or TRBV12-4 and TRBJ1-2; tentative D call: TRBD1 (5 bases). The sequence came from a newborn girl in good health. The CDR3 is CASSLGPGSYYGYTF. In DNA form, the CDR3 reads TGTGCCAGCAGTTTGGGGCCAGGGAGTTACTATGGCTACACCTTC.